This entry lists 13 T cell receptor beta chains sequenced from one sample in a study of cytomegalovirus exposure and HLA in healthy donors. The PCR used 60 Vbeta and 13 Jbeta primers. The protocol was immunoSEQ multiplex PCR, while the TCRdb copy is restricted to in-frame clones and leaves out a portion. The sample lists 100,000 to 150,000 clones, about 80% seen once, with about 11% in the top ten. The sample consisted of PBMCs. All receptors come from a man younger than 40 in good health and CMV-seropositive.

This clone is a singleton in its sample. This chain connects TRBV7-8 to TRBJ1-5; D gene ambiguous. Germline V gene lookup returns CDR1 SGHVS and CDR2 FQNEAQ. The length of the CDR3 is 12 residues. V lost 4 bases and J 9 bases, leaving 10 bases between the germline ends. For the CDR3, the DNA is TGTGCCAGCAGCTCGGGGAGACGGCCCCAGCATTTT. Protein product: CASSSGRRPQHF.

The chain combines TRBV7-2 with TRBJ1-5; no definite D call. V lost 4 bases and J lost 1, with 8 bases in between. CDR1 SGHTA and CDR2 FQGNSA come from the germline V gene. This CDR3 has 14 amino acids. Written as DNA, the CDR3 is TGTGCCAGCAGCTATCGAGGGAGCAATCAGCCCCAGCATTTT. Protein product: CASSYRGSNQPQHF. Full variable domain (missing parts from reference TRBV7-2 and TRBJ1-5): GAGVSQSPSNKVTEKGKDVELRCDPISGHTALYWYRQSLGQGLEFLIYFQGNSAPDKSGLPSDRFSAERTGGSVSTLTIQRTQQEDSAVYLCASSYRGSNQPQHFGDGTRLSIL.

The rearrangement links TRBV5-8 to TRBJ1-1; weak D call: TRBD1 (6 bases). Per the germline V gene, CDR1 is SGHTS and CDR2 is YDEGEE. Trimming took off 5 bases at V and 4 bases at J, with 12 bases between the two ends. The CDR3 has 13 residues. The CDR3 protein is CASRSGVGTEAFF. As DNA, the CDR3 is TGTGCCAGCAGATCAGGGGTGGGCACTGAAGCTTTCTTT.

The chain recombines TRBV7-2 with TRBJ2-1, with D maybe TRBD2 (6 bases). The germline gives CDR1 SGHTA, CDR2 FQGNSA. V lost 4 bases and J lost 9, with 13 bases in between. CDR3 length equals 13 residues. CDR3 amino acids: CASSSPTSGEQFF. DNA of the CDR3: TGTGCCAGCAGCTCCCCGACTAGTGGTGAGCAGTTCTTC.

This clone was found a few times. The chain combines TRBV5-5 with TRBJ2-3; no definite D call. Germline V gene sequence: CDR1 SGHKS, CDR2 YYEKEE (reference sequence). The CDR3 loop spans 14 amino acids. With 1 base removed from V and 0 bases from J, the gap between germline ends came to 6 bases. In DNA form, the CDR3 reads TGTGCCAGCAGCTTGCTACAGAGCACAGATACGCAGTATTTT. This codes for CASSLLQSTDTQYF.

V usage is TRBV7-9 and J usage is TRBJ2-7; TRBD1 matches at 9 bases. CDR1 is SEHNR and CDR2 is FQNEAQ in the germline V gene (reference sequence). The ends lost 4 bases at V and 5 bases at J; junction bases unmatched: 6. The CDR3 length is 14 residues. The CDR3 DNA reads TGTGCCAGCAGCTCGGGACAGGGAGTCCACGAGCAGTACTTC. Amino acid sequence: CASSSGQGVHEQYF.

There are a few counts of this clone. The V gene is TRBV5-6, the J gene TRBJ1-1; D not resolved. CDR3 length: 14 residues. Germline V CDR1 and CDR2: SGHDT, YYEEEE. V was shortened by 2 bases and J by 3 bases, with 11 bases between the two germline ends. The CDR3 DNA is TGTGCCAGCAGCTTAAATGGCAGGTACACTGAAGCTTTCTTT. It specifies CASSLNGRYTEAFF.

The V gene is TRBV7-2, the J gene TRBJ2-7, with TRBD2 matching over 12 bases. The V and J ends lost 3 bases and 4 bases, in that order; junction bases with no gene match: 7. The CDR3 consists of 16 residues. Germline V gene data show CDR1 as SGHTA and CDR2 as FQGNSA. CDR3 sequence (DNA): TGTGCCAGCAGCTTCTATCCGACTAGCGGGAGTTACGAGCAGTACTTC. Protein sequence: CASSFYPTSGSYEQYF.

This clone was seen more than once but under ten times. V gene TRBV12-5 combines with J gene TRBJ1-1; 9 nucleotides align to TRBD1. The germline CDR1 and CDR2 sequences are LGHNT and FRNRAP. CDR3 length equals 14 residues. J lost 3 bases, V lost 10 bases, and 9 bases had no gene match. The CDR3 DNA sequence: TGTGCTAATCTAAATAACAGGGGGCACACTGAAGCTTTCTTT. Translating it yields CANLNNRGHTEAFF.

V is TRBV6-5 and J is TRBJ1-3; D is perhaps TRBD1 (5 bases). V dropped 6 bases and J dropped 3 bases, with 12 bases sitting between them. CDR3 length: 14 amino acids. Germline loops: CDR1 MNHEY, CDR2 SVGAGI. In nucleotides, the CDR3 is TGTGCCAGCAGCCTGGGGCAGCTTGGAAACACCATATATTTT. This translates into CASSLGQLGNTIYF.

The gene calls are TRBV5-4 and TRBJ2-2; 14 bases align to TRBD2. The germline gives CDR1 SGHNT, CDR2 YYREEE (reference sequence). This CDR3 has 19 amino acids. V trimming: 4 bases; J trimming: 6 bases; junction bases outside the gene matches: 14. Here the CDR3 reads CASSKGGGLAGEGPGELFF. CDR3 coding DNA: TGTGCCAGCAGCAAGGGTGGGGGACTAGCGGGAGAGGGACCCGGGGAGCTGTTTTTT. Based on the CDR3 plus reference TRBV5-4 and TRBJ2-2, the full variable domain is ETGVTQSPTHLIKTRGQQVTLRCSSQSGHNTVSWYQQALGQGPQFIFQYYREEENGRGNFPPRFSGLQFPNYSSELNVNALELDDSALYLCASSKGGGLAGEGPGELFFGEGSRLTVL.

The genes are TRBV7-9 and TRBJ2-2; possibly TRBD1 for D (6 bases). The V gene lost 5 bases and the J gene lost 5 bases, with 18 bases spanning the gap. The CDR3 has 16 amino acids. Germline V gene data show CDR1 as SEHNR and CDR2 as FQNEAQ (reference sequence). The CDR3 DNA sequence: TGTGCCAGCAGCCTAGTTAGGGGGAGTGCGACCGGGGAGCTGTTTTTT. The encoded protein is CASSLVRGSATGELFF. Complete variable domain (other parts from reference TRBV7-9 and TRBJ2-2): DTGVSQNPRHKITKRGQNVTFRCDPISEHNRLYWYRQTLGQGPEFLTYFQNEAQLEKSRLLSDRFSAERPKGSFSTLEIQRTEQGDSAMYLCASSLVRGSATGELFFGEGSRLTVL.

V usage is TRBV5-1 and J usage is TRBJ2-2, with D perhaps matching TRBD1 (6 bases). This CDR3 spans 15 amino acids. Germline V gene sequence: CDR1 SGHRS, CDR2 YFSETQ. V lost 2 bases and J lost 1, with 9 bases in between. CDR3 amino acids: CASSFWGRNTGELFF. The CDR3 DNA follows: TGCGCCAGCAGCTTCTGGGGGCGGAACACCGGGGAGCTGTTTTTT.